Below, 27 T cell receptor beta chains from the same sample are listed, as sequenced in a study of regulatory T cells in long-lasting Graves disease. Specified time point: newly diagnosed GD, antithyroid drugs for less than 3 months. PBMCs provided the RNA from which the TCR library was made. Arm-PCR of CDR3 regions with iRepertoire HTBI primers generated TCR beta libraries. TCRdb processed the multiplex PCR reads anew with MiXCR; each CDR3 protein has one entry. This sample has 400,000 to 450,000 distinct CDR3 sequences; more than 12% occur once, and the top ten carry roughly 17%. Separately, the same data were catalogued under a study of T cells in Graves' hyperthyroidism and ophthalmopathy.

The specimen comprised peripheral blood mononuclear cells (PBMCs), sampled at new diagnosis, from a patient treated with antithyroid drugs. The receptors come from a woman aged 30 to 39 with Graves disease.

This clonotype was recorded a few times. The rearrangement joins TRBV5-1 to TRBJ2-2; perhaps TRBD1 as D (7 bases). Germline CDR1 and CDR2: SGHRS and YFSETQ. V lost 3 bases to trimming and J lost 2 bases, with 14 bases between them. This CDR3 comprises 16 residues. CDR3 amino acids: CASSWGGTANTGELFF. CDR3 in DNA: TGCGCCAGCAGCTGGGGCGGGACAGCTAACACCGGGGAGCTGTTTTTT.

This clonotype was seen at least ten times. CDR3 sequence (DNA): TGCGCCAGCAGCAACCTGGGGGCACAGAGAATGTCATCAGCTTTCTTT. Its translation is CASSNLGAQRMSSAFF. The genes are TRBV5-1 and TRBJ1-1; D possibly corresponds to TRBD1 (6 bases). Germline V CDR1 and CDR2: SGHRS, YFSETQ. This CDR3 region has 16 residues. V lost 4 bases and J 10 bases, leaving 26 bases between the germline ends.

The chain links TRBV7-6 to TRBJ2-1, with 11 nucleotides matching TRBD2. V lost 1 base to trimming and J lost 5 bases; unmatched junction nucleotides: 7. Per the germline V gene, CDR1 is SGHVS and CDR2 is FNYEAQ. The CDR3 contains 17 residues. The DNA for the CDR3 is TGTGCCAGCAGCTTAGTTGGCGGGACTAGCGGACACAATGAGCAGTTCTTC. Protein: CASSLVGGTSGHNEQFF.

The sample holds many counts of this clonotype. The chain carries TRBV5-6 and TRBJ2-1, with D perhaps TRBD2 (6 bases). The CDR3 is 15 residues long. Between the trimmed V and J ends, which lost 3 bases and 1 base, there was a span of 11 bases. Germline CDR1 SGHDT, CDR2 YYEEEE. CDR3 sequence: CASSSGGPSYNEQFF. The CDR3 coding sequence is TGTGCCAGCAGCTCCGGGGGACCTTCCTACAATGAGCAGTTCTTC.

This clonotype was counted ten times or more. The V call is TRBV27, the J call TRBJ2-7, with a weak D call TRBD2 (5 bases). The germline V and J ends were trimmed by 5 bases and 3 bases, with 14 bases remaining between them. CDR3 length equals 14 residues. The germline V gene has CDR1 MNHEY and CDR2 SMNVEV (reference sequence). This CDR3 reads CASSRTLGLYEQYF. The CDR3 region has the DNA TGTGCCAGCAGTCGGACCTTAGGACTCTACGAGCAGTACTTC.

V and J are TRBV20-1 and TRBJ1-1, with D maybe TRBD1 (6 bases). V was shortened by 0 bases and J by 11 bases, with 13 bases between the two germline ends. There are 12 residues in the CDR3. Germline V gene lookup returns CDR1 DFQATT and CDR2 SNEGSKA (reference sequence). The CDR3 nucleotides read TGCAGTGCTAGAGAACAGGGTCGTTTCGCTTTCTTT. Encoded protein: CSAREQGRFAFF.

The V and J genes are TRBV9 and TRBJ2-2, with a tentative D call TRBD2 (6 bases). V dropped 0 bases and J dropped 4 bases, with 13 bases sitting between them. In germline, CDR1 is SGDLS, CDR2 YYNGEE. The CDR3 runs to 16 residues. CDR3 in amino acids: CASSVVGEAITGELFF. The CDR3 DNA reads TGTGCCAGCAGCGTAGTGGGGGAGGCCATCACCGGGGAGCTGTTTTTT.

On this clonotype: This likely came from a read error, as a far larger clone is one base away. In DNA form, the CDR3 reads TGTGCCAGCAGCCTAGGGGAATTCTACGAGCAGTACTTC. It yields the protein CASSLGEFYEQYF. The J gene is TRBJ2-7, the V gene TRBV12-3 or TRBV12-4; possibly TRBD1 for D (5 bases). CDR3 length: 13 residues. Trimming removed 6 bases at V and 3 bases at J, with 12 bases between.

In this sample, this clonotype turned up a few times. V and J are TRBV7-9 and TRBJ1-2; D is unclear. V gave up 5 bases and J gave up 5 bases, with 12 bases separating them. This CDR3 region has 13 residues. From germline, CDR1 is SEHNR and CDR2 FQNEAQ (reference sequence). CDR3 sequence reads: CASSPIGSYGYTF. DNA for the CDR3: TGTGCCAGCAGCCCCATAGGATCGTATGGCTACACCTTC.

This clonotype showed up many times. The chain couples TRBV5-1 to TRBJ2-1; no clear D gene. Germline lookup yields CDR1 SGHRS and CDR2 YFSETQ. V was clipped by 0 bases and J by 7 bases, with 5 bases between them. The length of the CDR3 is 12 residues. The CDR3 coding sequence is TGCGCCAGCAGCTTGGGGCAAAATGAGCAGTTCTTC. Translated, it gives CASSLGQNEQFF.

This clonotype was observed many times. The chain recombines TRBV28 with TRBJ1-1; D possibly corresponds to TRBD1 (5 bases). Germline V gives CDR1 MDHEN, CDR2 SYDVKM. This CDR3 has 13 residues. Trimming cost V 6 bases and J 4 bases, with 12 bases left between them. DNA of the CDR3: TGTGCCAGCAGCATAGGGGTGCTCACTGAAGCTTTCTTT. Amino acids: CASSIGVLTEAFF.

This clonotype came up a few times. An end of the junction differs from the germline gene, which may be a read error. The chain uses TRBV20-1 and TRBJ2-2; 7 nucleotides line up with TRBD2. In germline, CDR1 is DFQATT, CDR2 SNEGSKA (reference sequence). The length of the CDR3 is 13 residues. CDR3 bases: TGCAGTGCTAGGTCCTTAGTGTGGGGGGGGCTGTTTTTT. It codes for CSARSLVWGGLFF.

A word on this clonotype: A much larger clone differs by one base, so this may be a read error. The chain carries TRBV20-1 and TRBJ2-4; perhaps D is TRBD1 or TRBD2 (5 bases each). Gene TRBJ2-1 matches the end of the DNA better, so the J call may be wrong. From germline, CDR1 is DFQATT and CDR2 SNEGSKA (reference sequence). CDR3 length equals 13 residues. CDR3 region: CSASGGEPYEQFF. CDR3 coding DNA: TGCAGTGCTAGTGGGGGAGAACCCTACGAGCAGTTCTTC.

This clonotype appeared many times. This chain links TRBV6-5 with TRBJ2-7; no clear D. V lost 2 bases to trimming and J lost 0 bases, with 2 bases between them. Per germline, CDR1 MNHEY and CDR2 SVGAGI. This CDR3 contains 12 residues. CDR3 sequence reads: CASSYISYEQYF. The CDR3 DNA reads as TGTGCCAGCAGTTACATCTCCTACGAGCAGTACTTC.

This clonotype was seen a few times. The chain carries TRBV9 and TRBJ2-7; 16 bases fit TRBD2. There are 16 residues in the CDR3. With V trimmed by 3 bases and J by 7 bases, 7 bases remained unmatched. CDR1 is SGDLS, CDR2 YYNGEE, per germline. CDR3 sequence (DNA): TGTGCCAGCAGCGCCGGGACTAGCGGGAGGGCGAGTGAGCAGTACTTC. It specifies CASSAGTSGRASEQYF.

There are many counts of this clonotype. The chain is built from TRBV20-1 and TRBJ2-5, with D hard to call. Germline V gene lookup returns CDR1 DFQATT and CDR2 SNEGSKA (reference sequence). V lost 7 bases, J lost 2 bases, and 8 bases lay in between. CDR3 size: 11 residues. CDR3 DNA sequence: TGCAGTGGCCCACCTCAAGAGACCCAGTACTTC. It specifies CSGPPQETQYF.

The J gene is TRBJ2-2, the V gene TRBV24-1; the D call may be TRBD1 or TRBD2 (5 bases each). V shed 2 bases and J shed 5 bases, with 11 bases lying between them. Germline lookup yields CDR1 KGHDR and CDR2 SFDVKD. This CDR3 is built from 15 residues. DNA for the CDR3: TGTGCCACCAGTGATTGGGGGAAGAGGACCGGGGAGCTGTTTTTT. Amino acid sequence: CATSDWGKRTGELFF.

This clonotype came up a few times. The chain is built from TRBV5-1 and TRBJ2-3, with TRBD2 matching 12 bases. Germline V gene lookup returns CDR1 SGHRS and CDR2 YFSETQ. J lost 6 bases, V lost 1 base, and 21 bases had no gene match. This CDR3 is 21 amino acids long. The CDR3 DNA reads as TGCGCCAGCAGCTTGACGATCCAGACTAGCGGGAGAATGTTGGGGGCGGATACGCAGTATTTT. Its protein product is CASSLTIQTSGRMLGADTQYF. The full variable domain, in which reference TRBV5-1 and TRBJ2-3 provide the parts outside the CDR3, is KAGVTQTPRYLIKTRGQQVTLSCSPISGHRSVSWYQQTPGQGLQFLFEYFSETQRNKGNFPGRFSGRQFSNSRSEMNVSTLELGDSALYLCASSLTIQTSGRMLGADTQYFGPGTRLTVL.

Comments on this clonotype: A far larger clone is a single base away, which makes a read error likely. V usage is TRBV2 and J usage is TRBJ2-2, with 7 bases lining up with TRBD1. This CDR3 has 15 residues. Germline loops: CDR1 SNHLY, CDR2 FYNNEI. Unmatched junction bases numbered 7, after V lost 5 bases and J lost 4 bases. This CDR3 is CASSLGQAATGELFF. The CDR3 nucleotides read TGTGCCAGCAGTTTAGGACAGGCGGCCACCGGGGAGCTGTTTTTT.

This rearrangement joins TRBV29-1 to TRBJ2-7; D is unresolved. CDR3 size: 10 residues. The V end was cut by 4 bases, the J end by 6 bases, with 7 bases between. The germline V gene has CDR1 SQVTM and CDR2 ANQGSEA. The CDR3 DNA follows: TGCAGCGTTGTTTTCGGCGAGCAGTACTTC. This codes for CSVVFGEQYF.

This clonotype has ten or more counts. The chain couples TRBV5-1 to TRBJ1-1; possible D gene TRBD1, 6 bases. CDR1 is SGHRS, CDR2 YFSETQ, per germline. CDR3 size: 15 residues. V was pared by 0 bases and J by 4 bases, with 13 bases between. This chain's CDR3 is CASSLESTGSTEAFF. The DNA for the CDR3 is TGCGCCAGCAGCTTGGAGTCTACAGGGTCCACTGAAGCTTTCTTT.

This clonotype was picked up a small number of times. The chain joins TRBV27 to TRBJ1-5, with a possible D match to TRBD1 (6 bases). Looked up from germline, CDR1 is MNHEY and CDR2 is SMNVEV (reference sequence). Trimming shortened V by 3 bases and J by 7 bases, and 22 bases separated the two germline ends. The CDR3 is 17 residues long. This CDR3 is CASSLRAGVPRGQPQHF. CDR3 sequence (DNA): TGTGCCAGCAGTTTGAGGGCAGGGGTCCCTCGGGGGCAGCCCCAGCATTTT.

This clonotype showed up many times. The chain links TRBV20-1 to TRBJ2-1; 12 bases line up with TRBD2. Per germline, CDR1 DFQATT and CDR2 SNEGSKA (reference sequence). This CDR3 spans 15 amino acids. Trimming cost V 6 bases and J 7 bases; bases outside gene matches: 10. The CDR3 bases are TGCAGTGCCCAGGCCCTAGCGGGAGGGTTAAATGAGCAGTTCTTC. It codes for CSAQALAGGLNEQFF.

This clonotype has at least ten counts. The gene calls are TRBV7-3 and TRBJ2-3, with D unresolved. The CDR3 runs to 12 residues. CDR1 and CDR2 from the germline V gene are SGHTA and FQGTGA. The ends were cut back, 5 bases at V and 6 bases at J, with 9 bases in the middle. The CDR3 DNA is TGTGCCAGCAGCCCCGGCCGGGATACGCAGTATTTT. Translated: CASSPGRDTQYF.

The chain employs TRBV10-3 and TRBJ1-1; D might be TRBD1 (5 bases). From germline, CDR1 is ENHRY and CDR2 SYGVKD. The CDR3 totals 12 residues. V shed 6 bases and J shed 4 bases, with 9 bases lying between them. The CDR3 sequence is CAISRVGTEAFF. For the CDR3, the DNA is TGTGCCATCAGCAGGGTAGGCACTGAAGCTTTCTTT.

Worth noting for this clonotype: A much more abundant neighbour one base away suggests this may be a read error. J is TRBJ1-1 and V is TRBV29-1; D gene ambiguous. Germline values: CDR1 SQVTM, CDR2 ANQGSEA. With 5 bases removed from V and 4 bases from J, the gap between germline ends came to 11 bases. CDR3 length: 12 residues. This chain's CDR3 is CSVFSAGTEAFF. The CDR3 region has the DNA TGCAGCGTTTTTTCGGCAGGCACTGAAGCTTTCTTT.

This clonotype was counted ten times or more. The chain links TRBV2 to TRBJ1-2; D ambiguous. Germline-derived CDR1 and CDR2 are SNHLY and FYNNEI. The CDR3 runs to 11 residues. The V end lost 4 bases, the J end lost 4 bases, and 4 bases lay between the germline ends. The DNA for the CDR3 is TGTGCCAGCAGTGTGGGCTATGGCTACACCTTC. This sequence encodes CASSVGYGYTF.